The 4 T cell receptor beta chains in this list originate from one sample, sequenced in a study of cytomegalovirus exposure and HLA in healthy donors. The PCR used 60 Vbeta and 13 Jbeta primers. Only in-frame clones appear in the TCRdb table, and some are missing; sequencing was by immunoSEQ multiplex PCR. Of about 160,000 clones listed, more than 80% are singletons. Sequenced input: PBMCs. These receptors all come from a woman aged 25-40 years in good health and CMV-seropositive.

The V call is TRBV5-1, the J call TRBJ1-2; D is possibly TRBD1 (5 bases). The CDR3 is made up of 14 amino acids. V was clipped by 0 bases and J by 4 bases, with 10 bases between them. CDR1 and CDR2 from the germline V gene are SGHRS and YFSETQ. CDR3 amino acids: CASSLEQASYGYTF. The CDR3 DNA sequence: TGCGCCAGCAGCTTGGAACAGGCGAGCTATGGCTACACCTTC.

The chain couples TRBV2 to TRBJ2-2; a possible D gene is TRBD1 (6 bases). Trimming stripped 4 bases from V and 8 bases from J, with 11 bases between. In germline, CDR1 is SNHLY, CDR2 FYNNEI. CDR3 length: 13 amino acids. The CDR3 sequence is CASSVTGLGELFF. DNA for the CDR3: TGTGCCAGCAGTGTTACAGGGTTGGGGGAGCTGTTTTTT.

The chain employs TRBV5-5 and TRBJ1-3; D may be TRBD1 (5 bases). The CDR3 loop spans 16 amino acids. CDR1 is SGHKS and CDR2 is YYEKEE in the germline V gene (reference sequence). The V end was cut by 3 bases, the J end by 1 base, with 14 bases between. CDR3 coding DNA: TGTGCCAGCAGCTGGGGGGGTGCGGGTTCTGGAAACACCATATATTTT. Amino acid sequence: CASSWGGAGSGNTIYF.

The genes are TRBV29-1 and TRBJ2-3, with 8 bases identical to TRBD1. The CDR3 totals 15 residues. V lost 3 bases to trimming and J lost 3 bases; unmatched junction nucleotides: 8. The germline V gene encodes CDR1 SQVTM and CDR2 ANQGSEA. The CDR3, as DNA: TGCAGCGTTGATTGGGTCAGGGGGCGGACAGATACGCAGTATTTT. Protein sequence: CSVDWVRGRTDTQYF.